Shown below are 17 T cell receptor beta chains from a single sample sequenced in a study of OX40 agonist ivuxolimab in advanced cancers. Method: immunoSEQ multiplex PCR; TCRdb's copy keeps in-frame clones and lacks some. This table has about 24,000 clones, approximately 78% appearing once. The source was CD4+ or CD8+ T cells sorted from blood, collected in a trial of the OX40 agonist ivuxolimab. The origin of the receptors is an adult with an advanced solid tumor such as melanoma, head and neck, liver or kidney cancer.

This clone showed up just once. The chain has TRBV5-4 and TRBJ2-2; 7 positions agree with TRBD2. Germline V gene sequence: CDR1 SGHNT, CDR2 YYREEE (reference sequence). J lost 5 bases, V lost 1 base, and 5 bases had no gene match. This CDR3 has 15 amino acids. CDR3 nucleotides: TGTGCCAGCAGCTTGTCTAGCGGCCCGACCGGGGAGCTGTTTTTT. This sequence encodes CASSLSSGPTGELFF.

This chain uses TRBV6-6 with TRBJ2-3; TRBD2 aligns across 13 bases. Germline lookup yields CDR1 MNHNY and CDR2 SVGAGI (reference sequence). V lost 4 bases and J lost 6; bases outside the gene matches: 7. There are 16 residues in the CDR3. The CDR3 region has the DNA TGTGCCAGCAGTTTTGGACTAGCGGGAGCAATGGATACGCAGTATTTT. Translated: CASSFGLAGAMDTQYF.

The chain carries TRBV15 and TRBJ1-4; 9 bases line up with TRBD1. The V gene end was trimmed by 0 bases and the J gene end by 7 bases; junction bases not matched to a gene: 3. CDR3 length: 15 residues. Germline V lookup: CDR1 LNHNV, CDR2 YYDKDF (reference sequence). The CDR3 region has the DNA TGTGCCACCAGCAGAGATGGGACAGGGAGTGAAAAACTGTTTTTT. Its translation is CATSRDGTGSEKLFF.

CDR3 protein: CASRRSGVEQPQHF. The CDR3 coding sequence is TGTGCCAGCCGACGATCGGGGGTAGAGCAGCCCCAGCATTTT. The genes are TRBV27 and TRBJ1-5; TRBD1 is a possible D gene (5 bases). V was shortened by 8 bases and J by 7 bases, with 18 bases between the two germline ends. Per the germline V gene, CDR1 is MNHEY and CDR2 is SMNVEV (reference sequence). This CDR3 region has 14 residues.

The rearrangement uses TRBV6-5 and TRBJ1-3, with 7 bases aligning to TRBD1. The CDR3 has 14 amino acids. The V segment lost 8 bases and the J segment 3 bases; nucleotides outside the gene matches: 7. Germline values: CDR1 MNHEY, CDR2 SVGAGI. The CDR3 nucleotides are TGTGCCAGCCTTGACAGGGCCTTTGGAAACACCATATATTTT. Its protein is CASLDRAFGNTIYF.

The CDR3 sequence: CASSRNGQAYEQYF. DNA of the CDR3: TGTGCCAGCAGCCGTAACGGACAGGCCTACGAGCAGTACTTC. V is TRBV11-1 and J is TRBJ2-7; 7 bases are shared with TRBD1. Germline V CDR1 and CDR2: SGHAT, FQDESV (reference sequence). Unmatched junction bases numbered 6, after V lost 5 bases and J lost 2 bases. The CDR3 has 14 amino acids.

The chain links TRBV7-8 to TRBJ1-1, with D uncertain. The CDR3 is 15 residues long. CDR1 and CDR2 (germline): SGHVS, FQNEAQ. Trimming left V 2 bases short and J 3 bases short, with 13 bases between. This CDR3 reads CASSLFSRQDTEAFF. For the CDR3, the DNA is TGTGCCAGCAGCTTATTTTCCAGGCAGGACACTGAAGCTTTCTTT.

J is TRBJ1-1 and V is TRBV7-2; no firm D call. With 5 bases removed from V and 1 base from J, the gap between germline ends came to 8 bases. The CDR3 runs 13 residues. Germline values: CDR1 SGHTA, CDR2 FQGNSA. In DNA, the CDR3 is TGTGCCAGCAGCAATGGACGGAACACTGAAGCTTTCTTT. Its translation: CASSNGRNTEAFF.

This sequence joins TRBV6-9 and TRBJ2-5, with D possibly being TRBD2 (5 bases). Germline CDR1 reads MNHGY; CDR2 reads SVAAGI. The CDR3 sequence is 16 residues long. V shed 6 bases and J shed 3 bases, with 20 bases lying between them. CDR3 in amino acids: CASSPTFSDLKETQYF. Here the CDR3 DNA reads TGTGCCAGCAGCCCTACCTTTAGCGATCTTAAAGAGACCCAGTACTTC.

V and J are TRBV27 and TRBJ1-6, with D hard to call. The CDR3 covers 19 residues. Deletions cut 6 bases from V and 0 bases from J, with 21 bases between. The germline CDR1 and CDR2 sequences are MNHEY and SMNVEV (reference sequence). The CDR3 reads CASRRTGHVLSSYNSPLHF. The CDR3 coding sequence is TGTGCCAGCAGACGGACGGGCCACGTTCTGAGCTCCTATAATTCACCCCTCCACTTT.

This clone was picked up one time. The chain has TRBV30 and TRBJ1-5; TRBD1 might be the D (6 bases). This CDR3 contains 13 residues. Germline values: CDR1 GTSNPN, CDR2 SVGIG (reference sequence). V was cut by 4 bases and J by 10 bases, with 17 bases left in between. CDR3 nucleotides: TGTGCCTGGAACAGACAGGTGTATGGTCCCCAGCATTTT. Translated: CAWNRQVYGPQHF.

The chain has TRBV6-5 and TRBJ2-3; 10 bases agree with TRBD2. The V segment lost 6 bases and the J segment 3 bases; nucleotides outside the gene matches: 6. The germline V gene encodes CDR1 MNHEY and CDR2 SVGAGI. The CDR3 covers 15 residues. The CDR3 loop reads CASSRRAGGTDTQYF. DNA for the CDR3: TGTGCCAGCAGCCGCCGAGCGGGGGGGACAGATACGCAGTATTTT.

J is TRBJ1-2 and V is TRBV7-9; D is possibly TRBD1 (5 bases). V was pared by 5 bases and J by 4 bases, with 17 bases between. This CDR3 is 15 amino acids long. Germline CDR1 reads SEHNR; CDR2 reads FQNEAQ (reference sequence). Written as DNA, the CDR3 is TGTGCCAGCAGCCGTGGCTACCCCGGGGGCTATGGCTACACCTTC. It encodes CASSRGYPGGYGYTF.

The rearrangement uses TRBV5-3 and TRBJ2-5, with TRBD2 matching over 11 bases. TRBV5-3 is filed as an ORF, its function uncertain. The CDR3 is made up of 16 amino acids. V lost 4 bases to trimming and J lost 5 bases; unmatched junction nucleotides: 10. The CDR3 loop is CARSKPLAGEKETQYF. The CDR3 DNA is TGTGCCAGAAGCAAACCACTAGCGGGGGAGAAGGAGACCCAGTACTTC.

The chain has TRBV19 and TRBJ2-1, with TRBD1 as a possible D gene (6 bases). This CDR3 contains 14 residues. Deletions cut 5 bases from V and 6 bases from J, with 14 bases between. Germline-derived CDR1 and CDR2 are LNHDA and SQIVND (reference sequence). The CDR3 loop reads CASSFTRGSNEQFF. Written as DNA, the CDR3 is TGTGCCAGTAGTTTCACCAGGGGAAGCAATGAGCAGTTCTTC.

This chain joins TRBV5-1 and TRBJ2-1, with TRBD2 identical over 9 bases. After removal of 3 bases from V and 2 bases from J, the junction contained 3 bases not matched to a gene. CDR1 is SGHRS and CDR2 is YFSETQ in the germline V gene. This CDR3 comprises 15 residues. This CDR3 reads CASSSSGTTYNEQFF. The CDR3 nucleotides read TGCGCCAGCAGCTCTAGCGGGACAACCTACAATGAGCAGTTCTTC.

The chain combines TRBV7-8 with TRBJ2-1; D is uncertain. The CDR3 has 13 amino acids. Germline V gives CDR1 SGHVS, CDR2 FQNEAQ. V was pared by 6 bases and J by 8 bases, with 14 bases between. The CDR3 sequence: CASRSPPDYEQFF. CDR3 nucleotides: TGTGCCAGCAGGTCCCCCCCGGATTATGAGCAGTTCTTC.